The clone carrying this T cell receptor beta chain was recorded at least ten times. Antigen specificity is unknown. This entry belongs to a study of metastatic and nonmetastatic thyroid tumors. Study background: Comparative analysis of repertoires was undertaken across blood and tumor or nodule tissue obtained from malignant and benign thyroid patients. The study's findings and limits: Versus benign nodules, malignant thyroid tumors reportedly had significantly higher TCR beta diversity, in blood and tumor.

Patients were all untreated before their thyroid surgery. TCRdb redid the clone calls on the PCR reads using MiXCR. The table has about 39,000 clones, roughly 18% seen once. The TCR sequence derives from a female donor with papillary thyroid cancer or a benign thyroid nodule (not recorded which). Some clones in this sample may be carry-over from other donors' samples. The sequenced material came from blood.

CDR3 DNA sequence: TGTGCCAGCAGTGTGGGCAATGAGCAGTTCTTC. As protein: CASSVGNEQFF. The rearrangement uses TRBV6-1 and TRBJ2-1; D remains ambiguous. V was shortened by 4 bases and J by 6 bases, with 4 bases between the two germline ends. In germline, CDR1 is MNHNS, CDR2 SASEGT. The CDR3 extends over 11 amino acids.